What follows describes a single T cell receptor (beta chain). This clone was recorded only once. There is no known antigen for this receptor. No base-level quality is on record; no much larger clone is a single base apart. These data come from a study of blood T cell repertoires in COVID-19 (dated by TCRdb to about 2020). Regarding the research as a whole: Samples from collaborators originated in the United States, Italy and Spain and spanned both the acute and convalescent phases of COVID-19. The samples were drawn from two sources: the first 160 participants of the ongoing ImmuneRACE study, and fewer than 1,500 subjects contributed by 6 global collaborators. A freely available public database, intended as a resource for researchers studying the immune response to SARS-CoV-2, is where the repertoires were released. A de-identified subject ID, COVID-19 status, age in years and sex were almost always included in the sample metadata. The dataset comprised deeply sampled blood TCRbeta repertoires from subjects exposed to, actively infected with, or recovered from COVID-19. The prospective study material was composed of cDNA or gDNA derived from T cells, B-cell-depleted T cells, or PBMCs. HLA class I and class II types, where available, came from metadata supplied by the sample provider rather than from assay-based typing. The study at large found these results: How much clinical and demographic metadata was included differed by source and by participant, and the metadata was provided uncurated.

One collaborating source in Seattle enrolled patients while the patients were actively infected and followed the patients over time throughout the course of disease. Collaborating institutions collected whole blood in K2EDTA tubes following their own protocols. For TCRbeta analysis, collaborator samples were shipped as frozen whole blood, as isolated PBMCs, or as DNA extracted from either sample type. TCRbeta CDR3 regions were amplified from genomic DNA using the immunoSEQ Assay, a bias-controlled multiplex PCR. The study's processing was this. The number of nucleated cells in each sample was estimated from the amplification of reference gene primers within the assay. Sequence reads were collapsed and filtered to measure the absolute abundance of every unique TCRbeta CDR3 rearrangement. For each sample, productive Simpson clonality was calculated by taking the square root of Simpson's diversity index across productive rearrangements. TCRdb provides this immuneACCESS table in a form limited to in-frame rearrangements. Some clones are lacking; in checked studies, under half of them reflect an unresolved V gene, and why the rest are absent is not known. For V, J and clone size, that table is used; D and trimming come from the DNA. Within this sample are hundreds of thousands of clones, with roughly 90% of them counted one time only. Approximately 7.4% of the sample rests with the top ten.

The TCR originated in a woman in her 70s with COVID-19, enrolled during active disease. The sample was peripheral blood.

The CDR3 loop reads CASSEIGTGATGELFF. The base sequence is TGTGCCAGCAGTGAGATAGGGACAGGGGCAACCGGGGAGCTGTTTTTT. This sequence uses TRBV2 and TRBJ2-2; 10 of the junction bases match TRBD1. The CDR3, cysteine through phenylalanine, is 16 amino acids long. The entry retains the CDR3 DNA only, 48 bases that are in frame from base 1. The germline V end is reduced by 3 bases and the J end by 5 bases; junction bases left unmatched: 6. Taken from the germline V gene, the CDR1 and CDR2 loops are SNHLY and FYNNEI.